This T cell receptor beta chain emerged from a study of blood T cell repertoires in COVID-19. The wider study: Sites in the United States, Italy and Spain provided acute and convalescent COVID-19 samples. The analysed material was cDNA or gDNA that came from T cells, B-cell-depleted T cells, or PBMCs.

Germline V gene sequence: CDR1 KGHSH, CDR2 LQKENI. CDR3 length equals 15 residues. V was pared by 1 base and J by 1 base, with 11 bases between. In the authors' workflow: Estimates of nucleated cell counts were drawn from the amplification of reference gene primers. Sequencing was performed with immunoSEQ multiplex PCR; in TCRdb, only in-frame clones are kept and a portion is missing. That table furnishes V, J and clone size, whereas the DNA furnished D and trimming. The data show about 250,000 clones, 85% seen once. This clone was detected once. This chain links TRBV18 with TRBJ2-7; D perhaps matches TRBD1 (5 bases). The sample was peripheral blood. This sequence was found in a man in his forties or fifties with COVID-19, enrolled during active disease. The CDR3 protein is CASSPRTIISYEQYF. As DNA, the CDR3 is TGTGCCAGCTCACCACGGACAATTATATCCTACGAGCAGTACTTC.